This TCR beta chain derives from a study of blood T cell repertoires in COVID-19. The authors' processing: The assay estimated nucleated cells by amplifying reference gene primers. Only in-frame clones appear in the TCRdb table, and some are missing; sequencing was by immunoSEQ multiplex PCR. V and J calls and clone size come straight from that table; D and trimming were deduced from the DNA. This sample yields fewer than 450,000 clones, of which less than 95% are seen a single time; about 0.57% belongs to the top ten. Trimming cost V 1 base and J 2 bases; bases outside gene matches: 0. The V gene's germline CDR1 is SGDLS and CDR2 YYNGEE. This CDR3 contains 14 residues. Participant ages covered about 18 to 90 years across 25 or so US areas. Two negative PCRs, clearance, or symptom resolution had been documented for recovered Cohort 3 donors.

This receptor was taken from a man between 18 and 29 years old who had recovered from COVID-19. This chain connects TRBV9 to TRBJ1-3; 7 bases line up with TRBD1. Source material: PBMCs or T cells enriched from blood (not recorded which). CDR3 sequence (DNA): TGTGCCAGCAGCGTACAGGGGGCTGGAAACACCATATATTTT. Its translation: CASSVQGAGNTIYF.